The TCR beta chain under discussion was sequenced for a study of long-term antiretroviral therapy in people with HIV. Researchers report immunoSEQ v3.0 was run at survey level. Clones were read by immunoSEQ multiplex PCR, and TCRdb kept only the in-frame ones, dropping some. The data hold some 11,000 clones, with around four fifths observed a single time. CDR3 length: 12 residues. Trimming cost V 2 bases and J 8 bases, with 10 bases left between them. CDR1 and CDR2 (germline): GTSNPN, SVGIG (reference sequence). Every sample had about 0.85-11 million cryopreserved PBMC in it before DNA extraction. This TCR was recovered from a young man with HIV. Specimen: unsorted PBMCs, collected at the start of antiretroviral therapy, before treatment. The rearrangement links TRBV30 to TRBJ1-3; no clear D gene. CDR3 in DNA: TGTGCCTGGAGTAATGATCTTGACACCATATATTTT. Translating it yields CAWSNDLDTIYF.